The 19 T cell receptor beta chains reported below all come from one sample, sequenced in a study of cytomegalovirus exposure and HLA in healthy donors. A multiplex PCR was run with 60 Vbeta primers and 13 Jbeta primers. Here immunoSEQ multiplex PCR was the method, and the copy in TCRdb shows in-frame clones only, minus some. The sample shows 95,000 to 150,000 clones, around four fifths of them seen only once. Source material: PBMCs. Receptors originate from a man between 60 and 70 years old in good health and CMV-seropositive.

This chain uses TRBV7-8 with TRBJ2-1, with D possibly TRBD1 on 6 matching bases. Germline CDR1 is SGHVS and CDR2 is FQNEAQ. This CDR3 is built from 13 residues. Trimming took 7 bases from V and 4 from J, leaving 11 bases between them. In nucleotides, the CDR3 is TGTGCCAGCACCAGGGGCGGGTACAATGAGCAGTTCTTC. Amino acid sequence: CASTRGGYNEQFF.

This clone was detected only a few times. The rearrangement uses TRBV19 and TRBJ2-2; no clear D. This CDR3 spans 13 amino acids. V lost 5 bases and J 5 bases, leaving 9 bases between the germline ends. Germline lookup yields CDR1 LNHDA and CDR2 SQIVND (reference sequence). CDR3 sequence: CASSFRDTGELFF. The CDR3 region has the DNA TGTGCCAGTAGTTTTCGAGATACCGGGGAGCTGTTTTTT.

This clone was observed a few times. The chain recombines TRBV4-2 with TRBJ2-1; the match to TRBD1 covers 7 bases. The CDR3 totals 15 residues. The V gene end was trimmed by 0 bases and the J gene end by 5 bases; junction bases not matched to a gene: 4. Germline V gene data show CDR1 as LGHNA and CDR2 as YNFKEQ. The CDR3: CASSQDWGQNNEQFF. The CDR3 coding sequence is TGTGCCAGCAGCCAAGATTGGGGACAGAACAATGAGCAGTTCTTC.

The CDR3 here is CASSQDPAGPEGPTDTQYF. CDR3 nucleotide sequence: TGCGCCAGCAGCCAAGATCCAGCGGGCCCAGAAGGACCCACAGATACGCAGTATTTT. The chain links TRBV4-1 to TRBJ2-3; D might be TRBD2 (6 bases). Germline V CDR1 and CDR2: MGHRA, YSYEKL. V lost 0 bases, J lost 2 bases, and 21 bases lay in between. The CDR3 covers 19 residues.

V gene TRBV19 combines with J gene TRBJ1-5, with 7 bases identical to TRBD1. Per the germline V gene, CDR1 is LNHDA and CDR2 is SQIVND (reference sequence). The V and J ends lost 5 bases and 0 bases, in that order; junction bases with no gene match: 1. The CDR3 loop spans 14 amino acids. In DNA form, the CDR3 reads TGTGCCAGTAGTGGGACAGATAGCAATCAGCCCCAGCATTTT. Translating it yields CASSGTDSNQPQHF.

DNA for the CDR3: TGTGCCAGCTTACAGGGGTCAGGAAACACCATATATTTT. It translates to CASLQGSGNTIYF. V usage is TRBV28 and J usage is TRBJ1-3; 7 nucleotides match TRBD1. J lost 4 bases, V lost 8 bases, and 5 bases had no gene match. CDR3 length: 13 amino acids. From germline, CDR1 is MDHEN and CDR2 SYDVKM.

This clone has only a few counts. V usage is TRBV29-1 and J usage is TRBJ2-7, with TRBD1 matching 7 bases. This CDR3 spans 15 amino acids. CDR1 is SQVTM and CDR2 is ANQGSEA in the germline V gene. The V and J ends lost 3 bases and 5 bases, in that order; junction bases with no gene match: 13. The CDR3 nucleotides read TGCAGCGTTGAGTTAAACGACAGGGCGCCCCACGAGCAGTACTTC. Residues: CSVELNDRAPHEQYF.

CDR3 loop: CASSGGVGRGKLFF. In DNA form, the CDR3 reads TGTGCCAGCAGTGGGGGGGTGGGGCGGGGAAAACTGTTTTTT. The genes are TRBV6-1 and TRBJ1-4, with D maybe TRBD1 (5 bases). Germline loops: CDR1 MNHNS, CDR2 SASEGT. The CDR3 length is 14 residues. Trimming removed 4 bases from V and 10 bases from J, with 16 bases in between.

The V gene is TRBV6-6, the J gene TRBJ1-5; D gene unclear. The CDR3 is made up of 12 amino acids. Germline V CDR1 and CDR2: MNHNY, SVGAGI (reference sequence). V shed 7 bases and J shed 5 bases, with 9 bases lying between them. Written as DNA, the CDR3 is TGTGCCAGCAAAAGGAGCGATCAGCCCCAGCATTTT. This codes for CASKRSDQPQHF.

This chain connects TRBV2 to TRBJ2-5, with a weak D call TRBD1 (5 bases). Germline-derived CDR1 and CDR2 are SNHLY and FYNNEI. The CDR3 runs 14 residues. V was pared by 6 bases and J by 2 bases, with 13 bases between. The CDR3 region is CASRADRAQETQYF. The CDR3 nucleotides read TGTGCCAGCAGAGCCGACAGAGCTCAAGAGACCCAGTACTTC.

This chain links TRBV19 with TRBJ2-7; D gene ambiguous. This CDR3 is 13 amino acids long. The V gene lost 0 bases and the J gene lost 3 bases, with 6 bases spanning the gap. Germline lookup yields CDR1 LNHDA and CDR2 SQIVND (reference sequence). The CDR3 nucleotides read TGTGCCAGTAGTATAGAGGGCAGCTACGAGCAGTACTTC. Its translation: CASSIEGSYEQYF.

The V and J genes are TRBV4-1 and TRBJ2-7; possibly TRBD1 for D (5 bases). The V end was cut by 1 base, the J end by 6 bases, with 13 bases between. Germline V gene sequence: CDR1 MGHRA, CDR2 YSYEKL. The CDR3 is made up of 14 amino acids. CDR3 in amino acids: CASSQVAGRSEQYF. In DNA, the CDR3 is TGCGCCAGCAGCCAAGTTGCAGGGCGATCCGAGCAGTACTTC.

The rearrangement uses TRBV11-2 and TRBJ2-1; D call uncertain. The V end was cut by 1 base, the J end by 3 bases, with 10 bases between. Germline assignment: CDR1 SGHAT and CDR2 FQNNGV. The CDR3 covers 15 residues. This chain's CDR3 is CASSLAGDFYNEQFF. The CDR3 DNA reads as TGTGCCAGCAGCTTAGCCGGAGACTTCTACAATGAGCAGTTCTTC.

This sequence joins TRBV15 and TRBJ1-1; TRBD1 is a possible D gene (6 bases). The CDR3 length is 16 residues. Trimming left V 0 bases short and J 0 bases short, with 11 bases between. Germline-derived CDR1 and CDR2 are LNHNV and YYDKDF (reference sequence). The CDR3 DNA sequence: TGTGCCACCAGCAGAGATAGGGGGACCTTGAACACTGAAGCTTTCTTT. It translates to CATSRDRGTLNTEAFF.

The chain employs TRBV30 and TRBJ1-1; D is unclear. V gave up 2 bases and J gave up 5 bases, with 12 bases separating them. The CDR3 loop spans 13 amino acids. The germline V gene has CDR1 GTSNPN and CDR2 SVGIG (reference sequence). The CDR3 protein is CAWSYSRETEAFF. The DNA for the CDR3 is TGTGCCTGGAGTTATAGCCGGGAAACTGAAGCTTTCTTT.

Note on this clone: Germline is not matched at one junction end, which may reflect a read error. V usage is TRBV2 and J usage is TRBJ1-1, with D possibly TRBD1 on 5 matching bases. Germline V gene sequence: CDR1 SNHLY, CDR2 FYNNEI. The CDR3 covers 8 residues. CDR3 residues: CASQTAGF. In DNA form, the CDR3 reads TGTGCCAGCCAGACAGCCGGATTT.

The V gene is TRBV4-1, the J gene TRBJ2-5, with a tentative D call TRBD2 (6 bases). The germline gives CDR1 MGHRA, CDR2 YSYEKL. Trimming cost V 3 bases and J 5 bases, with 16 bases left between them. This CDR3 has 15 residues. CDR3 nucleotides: TGCGCCAGCAGCCACGCCGGGACTGCCCGGGAGACCCAGTACTTC. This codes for CASSHAGTARETQYF.

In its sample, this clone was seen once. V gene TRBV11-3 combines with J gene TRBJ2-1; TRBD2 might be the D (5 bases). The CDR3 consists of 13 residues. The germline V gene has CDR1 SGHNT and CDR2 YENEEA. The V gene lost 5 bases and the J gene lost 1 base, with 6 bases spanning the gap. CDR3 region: CASSPGSYNEQFF. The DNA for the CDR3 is TGTGCCAGCAGCCCGGGGTCCTACAATGAGCAGTTCTTC.

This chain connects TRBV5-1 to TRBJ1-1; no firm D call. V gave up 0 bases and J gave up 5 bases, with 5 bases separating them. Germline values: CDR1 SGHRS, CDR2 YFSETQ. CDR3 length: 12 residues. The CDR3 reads CASSLAQTEAFF. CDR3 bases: TGCGCCAGCAGCTTGGCTCAGACTGAAGCTTTCTTT.